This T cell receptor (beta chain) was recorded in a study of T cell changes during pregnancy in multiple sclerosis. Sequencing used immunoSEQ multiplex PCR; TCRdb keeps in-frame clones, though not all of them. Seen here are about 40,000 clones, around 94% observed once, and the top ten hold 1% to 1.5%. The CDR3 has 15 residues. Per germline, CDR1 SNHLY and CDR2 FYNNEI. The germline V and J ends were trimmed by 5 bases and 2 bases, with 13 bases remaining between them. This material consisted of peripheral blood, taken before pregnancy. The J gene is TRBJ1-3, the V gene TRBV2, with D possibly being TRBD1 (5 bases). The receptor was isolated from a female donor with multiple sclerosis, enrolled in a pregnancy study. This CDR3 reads CASSTDRNTGNTIYF. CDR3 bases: TGTGCCAGCAGTACTGACAGAAACACTGGAAACACCATATATTTT.